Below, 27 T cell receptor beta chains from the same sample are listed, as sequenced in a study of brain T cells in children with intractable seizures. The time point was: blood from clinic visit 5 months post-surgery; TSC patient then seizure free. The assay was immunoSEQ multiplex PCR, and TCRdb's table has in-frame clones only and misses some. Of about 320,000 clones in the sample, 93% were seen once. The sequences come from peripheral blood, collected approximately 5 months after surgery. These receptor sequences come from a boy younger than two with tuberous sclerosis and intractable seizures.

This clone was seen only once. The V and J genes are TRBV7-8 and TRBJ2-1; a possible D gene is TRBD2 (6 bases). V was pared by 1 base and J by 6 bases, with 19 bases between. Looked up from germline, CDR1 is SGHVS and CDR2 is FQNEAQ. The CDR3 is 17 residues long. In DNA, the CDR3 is TGTGCCAGCAGCTTAGTTAGTCCCGGCGGGGTTGGCAATGAGCAGTTCTTC. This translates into CASSLVSPGGVGNEQFF.

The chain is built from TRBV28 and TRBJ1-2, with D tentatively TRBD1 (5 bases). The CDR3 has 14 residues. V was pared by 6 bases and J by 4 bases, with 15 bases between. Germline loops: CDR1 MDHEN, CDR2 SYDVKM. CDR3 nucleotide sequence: TGTGCCAGCAGGGCGACGGGTGGGGGCTATGGCTACACCTTC. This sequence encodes CASRATGGGYGYTF.

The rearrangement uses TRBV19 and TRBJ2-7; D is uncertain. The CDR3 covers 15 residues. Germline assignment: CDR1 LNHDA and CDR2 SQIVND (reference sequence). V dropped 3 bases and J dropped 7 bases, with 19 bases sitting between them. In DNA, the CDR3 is TGTGCCAGTAGTATGGTCTTAGGCAGGTCCGGAGAGCAGTACTTC. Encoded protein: CASSMVLGRSGEQYF.

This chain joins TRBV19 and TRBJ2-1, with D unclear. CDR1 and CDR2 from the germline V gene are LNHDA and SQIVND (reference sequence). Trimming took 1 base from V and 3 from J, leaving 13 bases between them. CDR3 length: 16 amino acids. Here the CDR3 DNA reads TGTGCCAGTAGTATAGGAGGCCTTCGGCGCTACAATGAGCAGTTCTTC. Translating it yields CASSIGGLRRYNEQFF.

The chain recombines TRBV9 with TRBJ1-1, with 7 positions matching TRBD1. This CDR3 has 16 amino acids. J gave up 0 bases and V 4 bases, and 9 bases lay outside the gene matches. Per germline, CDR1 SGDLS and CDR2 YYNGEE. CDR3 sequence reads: CASSSGQTRLNTEAFF. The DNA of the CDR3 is TGTGCCAGCAGCTCGGGACAGACGCGTCTGAACACTGAAGCTTTCTTT. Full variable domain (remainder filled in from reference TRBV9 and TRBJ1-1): DSGVTQTPKHLITATGQRVTLRCSPRSGDLSVYWYQQSLDQGLQFLIQYYNGEERAKGNILERFSAQQFPDLHSELNLSSLELGDSALYFCASSSGQTRLNTEAFFGQGTRLTVV.

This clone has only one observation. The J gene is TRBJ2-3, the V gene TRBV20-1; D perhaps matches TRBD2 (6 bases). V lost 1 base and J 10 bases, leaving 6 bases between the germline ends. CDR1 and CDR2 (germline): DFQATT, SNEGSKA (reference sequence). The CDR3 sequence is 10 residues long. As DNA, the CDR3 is TGCAGTGCTAGAGCGGGAGCGCAGTATTTT. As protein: CSARAGAQYF.

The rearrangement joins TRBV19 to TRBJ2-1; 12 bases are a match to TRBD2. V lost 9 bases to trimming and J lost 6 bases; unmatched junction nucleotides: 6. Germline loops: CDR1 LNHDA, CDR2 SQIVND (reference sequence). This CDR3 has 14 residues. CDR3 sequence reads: CASRLAGEVNEQFF. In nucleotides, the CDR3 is TGTGCCAGCAGACTAGCGGGAGAAGTCAATGAGCAGTTCTTC.

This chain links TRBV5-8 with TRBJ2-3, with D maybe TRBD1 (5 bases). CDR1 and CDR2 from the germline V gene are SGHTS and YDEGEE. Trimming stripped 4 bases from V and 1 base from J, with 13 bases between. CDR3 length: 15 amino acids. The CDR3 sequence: CASSTGTAGTDTQYF. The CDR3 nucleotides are TGTGCCAGCAGCACAGGAACAGCCGGCACAGATACGCAGTATTTT.

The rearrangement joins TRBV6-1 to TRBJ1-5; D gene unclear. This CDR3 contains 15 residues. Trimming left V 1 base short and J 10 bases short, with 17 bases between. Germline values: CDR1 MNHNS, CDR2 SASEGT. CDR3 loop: CASSEVGGIMVPQHF. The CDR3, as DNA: TGTGCCAGCAGTGAAGTCGGAGGGATCATGGTTCCCCAGCATTTT.

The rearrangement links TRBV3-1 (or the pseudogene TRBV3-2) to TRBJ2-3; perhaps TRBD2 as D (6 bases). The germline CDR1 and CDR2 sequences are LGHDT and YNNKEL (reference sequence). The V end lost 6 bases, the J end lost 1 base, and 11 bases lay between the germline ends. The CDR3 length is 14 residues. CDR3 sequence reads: CASSRRVGTDTQYF. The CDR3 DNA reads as TGTGCCAGCAGTCGGAGGGTTGGCACAGATACGCAGTATTTT.

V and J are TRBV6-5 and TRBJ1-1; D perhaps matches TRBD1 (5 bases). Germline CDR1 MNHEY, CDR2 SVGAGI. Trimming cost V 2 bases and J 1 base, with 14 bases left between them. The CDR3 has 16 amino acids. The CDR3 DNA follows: TGTGCCAGCAGTTACGGGGGGTACAGAAAGAACACTGAAGCTTTCTTT. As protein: CASSYGGYRKNTEAFF.

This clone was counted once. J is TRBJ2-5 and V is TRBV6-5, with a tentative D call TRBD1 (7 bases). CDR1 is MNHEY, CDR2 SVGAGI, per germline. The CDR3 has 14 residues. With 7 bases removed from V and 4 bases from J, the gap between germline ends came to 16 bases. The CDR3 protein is CASTEGARIETQYF. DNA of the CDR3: TGTGCCAGCACGGAGGGGGCTCGTATAGAGACCCAGTACTTC.

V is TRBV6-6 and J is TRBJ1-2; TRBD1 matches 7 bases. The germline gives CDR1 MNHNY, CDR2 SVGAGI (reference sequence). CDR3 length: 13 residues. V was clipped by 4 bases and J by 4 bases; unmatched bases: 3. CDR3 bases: TGTGCCAGCAGTTCCGGGACAGTCTATGGCTACACCTTC. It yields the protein CASSSGTVYGYTF.

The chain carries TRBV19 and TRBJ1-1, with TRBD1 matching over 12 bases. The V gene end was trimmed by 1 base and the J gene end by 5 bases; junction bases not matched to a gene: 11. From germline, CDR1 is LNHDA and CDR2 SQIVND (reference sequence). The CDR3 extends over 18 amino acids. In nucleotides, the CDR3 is TGTGCCAGTAGTATAGTTGGCGGGACAGGGGGCAGGGGGACTGAAGCTTTCTTT. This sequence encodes CASSIVGGTGGRGTEAFF.

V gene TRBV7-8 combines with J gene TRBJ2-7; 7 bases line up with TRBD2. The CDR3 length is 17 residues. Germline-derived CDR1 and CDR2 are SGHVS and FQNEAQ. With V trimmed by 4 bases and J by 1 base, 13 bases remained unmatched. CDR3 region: CASSSPLLASRSYEQYF. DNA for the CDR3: TGTGCCAGCAGCTCGCCTTTACTAGCGTCTAGGTCCTACGAGCAGTACTTC.

CDR3 in amino acids: CAISESAGSHYGYTF. The DNA of the CDR3 is TGTGCCATCAGTGAGTCGGCAGGGAGTCACTATGGCTACACCTTC. The chain employs TRBV10-3 and TRBJ1-2; maybe TRBD1 (5 bases). V was shortened by 0 bases and J by 3 bases, with 11 bases between the two germline ends. Germline CDR1 reads ENHRY; CDR2 reads SYGVKD. This CDR3 spans 15 amino acids.

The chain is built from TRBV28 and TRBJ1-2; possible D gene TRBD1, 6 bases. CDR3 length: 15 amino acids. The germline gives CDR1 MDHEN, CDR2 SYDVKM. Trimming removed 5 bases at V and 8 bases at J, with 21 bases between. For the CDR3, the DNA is TGTGCCAGCAGTCCCCTTTTATGGGCAGGGGAGGGCTACACCTTC. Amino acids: CASSPLLWAGEGYTF.

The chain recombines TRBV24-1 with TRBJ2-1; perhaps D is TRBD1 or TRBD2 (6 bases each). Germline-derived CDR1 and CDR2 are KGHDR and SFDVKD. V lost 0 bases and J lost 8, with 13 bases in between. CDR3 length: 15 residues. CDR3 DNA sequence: TGTGCCACCAGTGATTTGGTCGGGGGCGAGGATGAGCAGTTCTTC. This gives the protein CATSDLVGGEDEQFF.

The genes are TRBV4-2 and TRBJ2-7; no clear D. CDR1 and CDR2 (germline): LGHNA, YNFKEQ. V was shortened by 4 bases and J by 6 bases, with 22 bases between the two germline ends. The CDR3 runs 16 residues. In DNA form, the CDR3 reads TGTGCCAGCAGCCTTTTGGCGGACGGAGCTCCGGGCGAGCAGTACTTC. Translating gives CASSLLADGAPGEQYF.

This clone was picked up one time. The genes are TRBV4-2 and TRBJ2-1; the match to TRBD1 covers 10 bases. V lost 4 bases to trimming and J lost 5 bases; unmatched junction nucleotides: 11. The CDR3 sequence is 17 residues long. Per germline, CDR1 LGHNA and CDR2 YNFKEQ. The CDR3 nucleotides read TGTGCCAGCAGCCCTATCGGGGACAGGGGAGTCGACAATGAGCAGTTCTTC. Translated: CASSPIGDRGVDNEQFF.

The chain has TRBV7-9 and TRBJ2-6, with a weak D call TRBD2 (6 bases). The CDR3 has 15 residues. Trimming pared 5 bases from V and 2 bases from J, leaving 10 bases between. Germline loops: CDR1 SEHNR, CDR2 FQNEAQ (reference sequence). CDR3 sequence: CASSRTGAGANVLTF. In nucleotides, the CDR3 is TGTGCCAGCAGCCGGACGGGGGCTGGGGCCAACGTCCTGACTTTC.

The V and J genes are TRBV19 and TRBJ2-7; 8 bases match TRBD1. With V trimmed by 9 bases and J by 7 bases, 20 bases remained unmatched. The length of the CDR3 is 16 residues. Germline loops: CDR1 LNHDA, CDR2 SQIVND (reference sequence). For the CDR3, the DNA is TGTGCCAGCTCTCAACCAACAGGGGGAACTATAAGGGAGCAGTACTTC. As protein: CASSQPTGGTIREQYF.

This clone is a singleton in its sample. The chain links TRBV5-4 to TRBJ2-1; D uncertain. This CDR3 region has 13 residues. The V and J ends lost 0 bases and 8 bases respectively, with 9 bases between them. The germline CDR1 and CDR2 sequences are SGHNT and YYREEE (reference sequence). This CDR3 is CASSLELADEQFF. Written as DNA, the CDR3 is TGTGCCAGCAGCTTGGAGTTAGCAGATGAGCAGTTCTTC.

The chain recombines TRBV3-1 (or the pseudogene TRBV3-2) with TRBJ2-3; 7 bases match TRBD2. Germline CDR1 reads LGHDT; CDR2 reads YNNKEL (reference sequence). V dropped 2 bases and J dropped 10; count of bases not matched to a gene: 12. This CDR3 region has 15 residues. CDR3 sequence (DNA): TGTGCCAGCAGCCAAATCCGGGACTACCGCCTCGCGCAGTATTTT. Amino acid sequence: CASSQIRDYRLAQYF.

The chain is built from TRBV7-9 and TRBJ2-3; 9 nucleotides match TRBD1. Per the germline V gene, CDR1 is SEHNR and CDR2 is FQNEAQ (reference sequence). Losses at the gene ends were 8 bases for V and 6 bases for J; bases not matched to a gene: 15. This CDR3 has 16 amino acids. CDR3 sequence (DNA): TGTGCCAGCGGGAGGGGGACAGGGCTATTTCCGGATACGCAGTATTTT. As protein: CASGRGTGLFPDTQYF.

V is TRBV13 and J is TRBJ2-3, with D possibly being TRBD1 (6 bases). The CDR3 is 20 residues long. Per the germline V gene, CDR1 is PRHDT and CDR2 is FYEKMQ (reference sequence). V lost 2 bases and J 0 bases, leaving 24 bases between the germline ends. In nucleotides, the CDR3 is TGTGCCAGCAGCTTAAGGCAAGGACCTAGGACAGACACTAGCACAGATACGCAGTATTTT. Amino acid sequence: CASSLRQGPRTDTSTDTQYF.

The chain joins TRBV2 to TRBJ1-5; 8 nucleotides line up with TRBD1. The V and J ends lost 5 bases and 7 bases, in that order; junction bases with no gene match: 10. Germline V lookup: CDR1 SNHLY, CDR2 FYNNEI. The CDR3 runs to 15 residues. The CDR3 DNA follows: TGTGCCAGCAGTCAGGACAGGGACCGAGGACAGCCCCAGCATTTT. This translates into CASSQDRDRGQPQHF.